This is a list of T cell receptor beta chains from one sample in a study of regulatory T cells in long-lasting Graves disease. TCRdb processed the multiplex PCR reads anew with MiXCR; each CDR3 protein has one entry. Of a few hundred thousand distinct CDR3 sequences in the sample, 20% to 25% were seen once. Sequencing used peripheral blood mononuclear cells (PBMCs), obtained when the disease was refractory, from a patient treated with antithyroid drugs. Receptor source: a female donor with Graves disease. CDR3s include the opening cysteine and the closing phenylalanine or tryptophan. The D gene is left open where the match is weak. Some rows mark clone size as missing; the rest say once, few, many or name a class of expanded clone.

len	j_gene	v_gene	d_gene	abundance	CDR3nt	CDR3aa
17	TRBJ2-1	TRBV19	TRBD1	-	TGTGCCAGTAGTATAGATCGGGGGACAGGGGGCTACAATGAGCAGTTCTTC	CASSIDRGTGGYNEQFF
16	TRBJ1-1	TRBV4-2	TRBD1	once	TGTGCCAGCAGCCAACCACCGGGACAGGGGGCCGTTGAAGCTTTCTTT	CASSQPPGQGAVEAFF
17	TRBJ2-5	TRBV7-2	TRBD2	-	TGTGCCAGCAGCTCCTCCCTGACTGGGGGAGGGCAAGAGACCCAGTACTTC	CASSSSLTGGGQETQYF
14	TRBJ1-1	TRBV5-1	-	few	TGCGCCAGCAGCTTGGTATCAGAGAACACTGAAGCTTTCTTT	CASSLVSENTEAFF
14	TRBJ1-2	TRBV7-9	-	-	TGTGCCAGCAGCTTAGCGGACACGAACTATGGCTACACCTTC	CASSLADTNYGYTF
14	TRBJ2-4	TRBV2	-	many	TGTGCCAGCAGTAAACAGATAGCCAAAAACATTCAGTACTTC	CASSKQIAKNIQYF
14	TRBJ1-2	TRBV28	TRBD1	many	TGTGCCAGCAGTGGTCCAGGGGGCGCATATGGCTACACCTTC	CASSGPGGAYGYTF
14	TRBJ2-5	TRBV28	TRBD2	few	TGTGCCAGCAGTTCTCTGGGACTAGCGGAGACCCAGTACTTC	CASSSLGLAETQYF
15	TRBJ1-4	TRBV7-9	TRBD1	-	TGTGCCAGCAGCTTAGTTGGGACAGATAATGAAAAACTGTTTTTT	CASSLVGTDNEKLFF
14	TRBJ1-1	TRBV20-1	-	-	TGCAGTGCTAGTTATGACAGTATGAACACTGAAGCTTTCTTT	CSASYDSMNTEAFF
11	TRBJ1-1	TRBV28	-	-	TGTGCCAGCAGACACCCTACCCAAGCTTTCTTT	CASRHPTQAFF
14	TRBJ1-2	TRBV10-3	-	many	TGTGCCATCAGTGAGTCTTTGGGGCCCTATGGCTACACCTTC	CAISESLGPYGYTF
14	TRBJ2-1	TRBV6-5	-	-	TGTGCCAGCAGTTACTCGCCTCGTTTGAATGAGCAGTTCTTC	CASSYSPRLNEQFF
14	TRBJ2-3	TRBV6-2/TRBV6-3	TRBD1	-	TGTGCCAGCAGGGACAGGGCCTCGGGAGATACGCAGTATTTT	CASRDRASGDTQYF
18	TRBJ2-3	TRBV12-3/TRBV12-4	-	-	TGTGCCAGCAGTTTCGCGACGACACTTTCTTCTAGCACAGATACGCAGTATTTT	CASSFATTLSSSTDTQYF
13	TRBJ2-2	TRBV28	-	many	TGTGCCAGCAGCCCCGGCGGCACCGGGGAGCTGTTTTTT	CASSPGGTGELFF
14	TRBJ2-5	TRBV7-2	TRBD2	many	TGTGCCAGCAGCTTTGGGGGAGGGAAGGAGACCCAGTACTTC	CASSFGGGKETQYF
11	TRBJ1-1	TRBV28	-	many	TGTGCCAGCACCCCCGGCAGTGAAGCTTTCTTT	CASTPGSEAFF
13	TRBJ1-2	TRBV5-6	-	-	TGTGCCAGCAGCTTGGGGGCAGACCATGGCTACACCTTC	CASSLGADHGYTF
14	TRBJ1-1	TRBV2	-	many	TGTGCCAGCAGACCGACAGACGCGAACACTGAAGCTTTCTTT	CASRPTDANTEAFF
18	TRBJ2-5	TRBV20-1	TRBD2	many	TGCAGTGCTAGAGATTATGCTCGTGTAGCGGGAGGCGGTGAGACCCAGTACTTC	CSARDYARVAGGGETQYF
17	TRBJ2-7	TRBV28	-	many	TGTGCCAGCAGCTCCACCCGGGAAAGGGCGAGGTCCTACGAGCAGTACTTC	CASSSTRERARSYEQYF
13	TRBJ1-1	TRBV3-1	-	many	TGTGCCAGCAGCCAAGAAGGGGGGGGAACAGCTTTCTTT	CASSQEGGGTAFF
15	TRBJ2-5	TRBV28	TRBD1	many	TGTGCCAGCAGTTTTCCCTCGACAGGGAAAGAGACCCAGTACTTC	CASSFPSTGKETQYF
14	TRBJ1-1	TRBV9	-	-	TGTGCCAGCAGCGTAGTAGGGGGGGGGTCTGAAGCTTTCTTT	CASSVVGGGSEAFF
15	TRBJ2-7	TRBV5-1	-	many	TGCGCCAGCAGCCTCTGCTGCCTCCGCTCCTACGAGCAGTACTTC	CASSLCCLRSYEQYF
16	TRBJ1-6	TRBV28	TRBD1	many	TGTGCCAGCAGCGCAGGGGGGAGTAGGTGGACTTCACCCCTCCACTTT	CASSAGGSRWTSPLHF
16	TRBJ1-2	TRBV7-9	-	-	TGTGCCAGCACCCTAGGGGCGTCAGGCGGGACCTATGGCTACACCTTC	CASTLGASGGTYGYTF
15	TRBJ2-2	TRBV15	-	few	TGTGCCACCAGCGAGCGTGGAATTGACACCGGGGAGCTGTTTTTT	CATSERGIDTGELFF
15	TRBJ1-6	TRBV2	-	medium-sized	TGTGCCAGCAGTGAACTGGAGTCCTATAATTCACCCCTCCACTTT	CASSELESYNSPLHF
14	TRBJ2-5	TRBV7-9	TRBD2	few	TGTGCCAGCAGCCCCCCTAGCGGGAGAAAGACCCAGTACTTC	CASSPPSGRKTQYF
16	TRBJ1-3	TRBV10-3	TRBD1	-	TGTGCCATCAGTGGGTCGACAGGGCTGGCTGAAAACACCATATATTTT	CAISGSTGLAENTIYF
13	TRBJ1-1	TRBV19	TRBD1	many	TGTGCCAGCAGGACAGGTCCGAACACTGAAGCTTTCTTT	CASRTGPNTEAFF
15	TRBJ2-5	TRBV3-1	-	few	TGTGCCAGCAGCCCCGGACGGGGGTTTCAAGAGACCCAGTACTTC	CASSPGRGFQETQYF
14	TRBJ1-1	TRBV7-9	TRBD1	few	TGTGCCAGCAGCTTAGAACAGGGGGAGACTGAAGCTTTCTTT	CASSLEQGETEAFF
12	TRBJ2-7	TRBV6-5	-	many	TGTGCCAGCAGTTACAGGTCGGGCGAGCAGTACTTC	CASSYRSGEQYF
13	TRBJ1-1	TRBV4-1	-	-	TGCGCCAGCAGCCAACTCGGGGCCGGGGAGGCTTTCTTT	CASSQLGAGEAFF
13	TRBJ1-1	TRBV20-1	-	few	TGCAGTGCTAGACGGCCCCTGAACACTGAAGCTTTCTTT	CSARRPLNTEAFF